The 8 T cell receptor beta chains in this list originate from one sample, sequenced in a study of blood T cell repertoires in COVID-19. Sequenced by immunoSEQ multiplex PCR; TCRdb stores in-frame clones only, minus some. The table lists 450,000 to 500,000 clones, approximately 86% of them singletons. Material: PBMCs or T cells enriched from blood (not recorded which). These receptor sequences come from a woman aged 60-75 years who had recovered from COVID-19.

This clone was detected only once. This chain joins TRBV6-5 and TRBJ1-1, with D maybe TRBD1 (5 bases). V was shortened by 3 bases and J by 6 bases, with 11 bases between the two germline ends. The CDR3 spans 13 residues. CDR1 is MNHEY and CDR2 is SVGAGI in the germline V gene. The chain's CDR3 is CASSYGGAAEAFF. In DNA, the CDR3 is TGTGCCAGCAGTTATGGAGGGGCGGCTGAAGCTTTCTTT.

This clone turned up a few times. The J gene is TRBJ1-6, the V gene TRBV11-2; 8 bases are shared with TRBD1. The ends lost 3 bases at V and 7 bases at J; junction bases unmatched: 2. The germline CDR1 and CDR2 sequences are SGHAT and FQNNGV. The CDR3 is 14 residues long. CDR3 loop: CASSLTGVNSPLHF. The CDR3 DNA is TGTGCCAGCAGCTTGACAGGGGTCAATTCACCCCTCCACTTT.

The DNA of the CDR3 is TGTGCCAGCAGCCCCTCAGCGAGCGGGAAAAACATTCAGTACTTC. Translated, it gives CASSPSASGKNIQYF. This rearrangement joins TRBV3-1 (or the pseudogene TRBV3-2) to TRBJ2-4, with D possibly being TRBD2 (6 bases). With 4 bases removed from V and 4 bases from J, the gap between germline ends came to 14 bases. The CDR3 is 15 residues long. The germline CDR1 and CDR2 sequences are LGHDT and YNNKEL (reference sequence).

The J gene is TRBJ1-6, the V gene TRBV2; TRBD1 aligns across 10 bases. The CDR3 sequence is 13 residues long. Germline CDR1 SNHLY, CDR2 FYNNEI. V lost 6 bases and J lost 12; bases outside the gene matches: 5. Written as DNA, the CDR3 is TGTGCCAGCAGCGGGGACAGGGGAGGACCCCTCCACTTT. This sequence encodes CASSGDRGGPLHF.

V and J are TRBV7-9 and TRBJ2-3; D remains unclear. Trimming removed 5 bases from V and 2 bases from J, with 5 bases in between. CDR1 SEHNR and CDR2 FQNEAQ come from the germline V gene (reference sequence). The CDR3 has 12 residues. The CDR3 region is CASSINTDTQYF. The CDR3 DNA follows: TGTGCCAGCAGCATAAACACAGATACGCAGTATTTT.

The chain links TRBV11-2 to TRBJ2-6, with 8 bases identical to TRBD2. The CDR3 is made up of 18 amino acids. V lost 1 base, J lost 4 bases, and 9 bases stayed unmatched. Per the germline V gene, CDR1 is SGHAT and CDR2 is FQNNGV. The CDR3: CASSLVPFSGDGANVLTF. The DNA for the CDR3 is TGTGCCAGCAGCTTAGTCCCTTTTAGCGGGGACGGGGCCAACGTCCTGACTTTC.

Regarding this clone: The same CDR3 is also encoded by other DNA sequences in this sample. CDR3 residues: CASSPWTGENTEAFF. The CDR3 coding sequence is TGTGCCAGCTCACCCTGGACAGGGGAGAACACTGAAGCTTTCTTT. This chain links TRBV18 with TRBJ1-1; 9 bases match TRBD1. Germline-derived CDR1 and CDR2 are KGHSH and LQKENI. The CDR3 covers 15 residues. The trim removed 3 bases at V and 1 base at J, leaving 3 bases unmatched.

The gene calls are TRBV2 and TRBJ1-4, with D possibly matching TRBD1 (5 bases). Germline values: CDR1 SNHLY, CDR2 FYNNEI. This CDR3 comprises 16 residues. V lost 2 bases and J lost 0, with 10 bases in between. The CDR3 bases are TGTGCCAGCAGTGAAACAGGACCTGCAACTAATGAAAAACTGTTTTTT. The encoded protein is CASSETGPATNEKLFF.